Following are 29 T cell receptor beta chains from one sample sequenced in a study of blood T cell repertoires in COVID-19. Libraries were prepared by immunoSEQ multiplex PCR; TCRdb keeps only in-frame clonotypes and omits some of them. The sample has over 200,000 clones, about 90% seen once. Sequencing was done on a sample of peripheral blood. These TCRs come from a woman under 30 who had recovered from COVID-19.

The rearrangement joins TRBV10-2 to TRBJ2-5; tentative D call: TRBD2 (7 bases). CDR3 length: 16 residues. Germline V gene lookup returns CDR1 WSHSY and CDR2 SAAADI. The germline V and J ends were trimmed by 6 bases and 3 bases, with 20 bases remaining between them. The CDR3 sequence: CASRGAEAGVKETQYF. CDR3 DNA sequence: TGCGCCAGCAGGGGGGCTGAGGCGGGAGTGAAAGAGACCCAGTACTTC.

This rearrangement joins TRBV6-2 or TRBV6-3 to TRBJ2-5, with 14 bases aligning to TRBD2. V lost 4 bases to trimming and J lost 5 bases; unmatched junction nucleotides: 6. The CDR3 runs to 16 residues. Germline lookup yields CDR1 MNHEY and CDR2 SVGEGT. The CDR3: CASSSRLAGGGETQYF. The CDR3 DNA reads as TGTGCCAGCAGTTCCCGACTAGCGGGAGGGGGGGAGACCCAGTACTTC.

The rearrangement links TRBV7-2 to TRBJ2-7; maybe TRBD1 (5 bases). Looked up from germline, CDR1 is SGHTA and CDR2 is FQGNSA. V was trimmed by 0 bases and J by 2 bases, leaving 5 bases between them. CDR3 length: 13 residues. As DNA, the CDR3 is TGTGCCAGCAGCTTAGCGACAGCCTACGAGCAGTACTTC. It specifies CASSLATAYEQYF.

This rearrangement joins TRBV9 to TRBJ2-5; D is unresolved. The V gene's germline CDR1 is SGDLS and CDR2 YYNGEE. This CDR3 spans 13 amino acids. Trimming cost V 0 bases and J 3 bases, with 6 bases left between them. CDR3 bases: TGTGCCAGCAGCGTAGGGGCCGAAGAGACCCAGTACTTC. The encoded protein is CASSVGAEETQYF.

In this sample, this clone turned up once. J is TRBJ2-7 and V is TRBV14; TRBD1 aligns across 8 bases. CDR3 length: 14 residues. CDR1 is SGHDN, CDR2 FVKESK, per germline. V dropped 5 bases and J dropped 4; count of bases not matched to a gene: 7. The CDR3 sequence is CASSIPGTGYEQYF. The CDR3 region has the DNA TGTGCCAGCAGCATTCCCGGGACAGGTTACGAGCAGTACTTC. Combining the CDR3 with reference TRBV14 and TRBJ2-7 gives the whole variable domain EAGVTQFPSHSVIEKGQTVTLRCDPISGHDNLYWYRRVMGKEIKFLLHFVKESKQDESGMPNNRFLAERTGGTYSTLKVQPAELEDSGVYFCASSIPGTGYEQYFGPGTRLTVT.

The chain couples TRBV28 to TRBJ2-1, with 9 positions matching TRBD1. CDR3 length: 15 residues. V shed 6 bases and J 4 bases; nucleotides not matched to a gene: 7. The germline CDR1 and CDR2 sequences are MDHEN and SYDVKM. CDR3 in amino acids: CASSSGQGSYNEQFF. The CDR3 DNA is TGTGCCAGCAGCTCCGGACAGGGGTCTTACAATGAGCAGTTCTTC.

The rearrangement links TRBV29-1 to TRBJ1-6; D gene ambiguous. Deletions cut 7 bases from V and 10 bases from J, with 20 bases between. This CDR3 comprises 14 residues. In germline, CDR1 is SQVTM, CDR2 ANQGSEA. The CDR3 loop reads CSARMVGAGSPLHF. CDR3 coding DNA: TGCAGCGCCCGAATGGTAGGAGCTGGGTCACCCCTCCACTTT. Complete variable domain (other parts from reference TRBV29-1 and TRBJ1-6): SAVISQKPSRDICQRGTSLTIQCQVDSQVTMMFWYRQQPGQSLTLIATANQGSEATYESGFVIDKFPISRPNLTFSTLTVSNMSPEDSSIYLCSARMVGAGSPLHFGNGTRLTVT.

This clone was counted a single time. The chain employs TRBV9 and TRBJ2-1; the D gene is possibly TRBD2 (5 bases). The ends were cut back, 0 bases at V and 2 bases at J, with 6 bases in the middle. In germline, CDR1 is SGDLS, CDR2 YYNGEE. The CDR3 extends over 14 amino acids. The CDR3, as DNA: TGTGCCAGCAGCGTAGCCGGGACCTACAATGAGCAGTTCTTC. The encoded protein is CASSVAGTYNEQFF.

This sequence joins TRBV19 and TRBJ2-7, with TRBD2 matching over 9 bases. The CDR3 length is 15 residues. Germline V gene data show CDR1 as LNHDA and CDR2 as SQIVND (reference sequence). Trimming removed 3 bases from V and 5 bases from J; junction bases left unmatched: 8. This CDR3 reads CASSMGASGTNEQYF. CDR3 DNA: TGTGCCAGTAGTATGGGGGCTAGCGGGACTAACGAGCAGTACTTC. Combining the CDR3 with reference TRBV19 and TRBJ2-7 gives the whole variable domain DGGITQSPKYLFRKEGQNVTLSCEQNLNHDAMYWYRQDPGQGLRLIYYSQIVNDFQKGDIAEGYSVSREKKESFPLTVTSAQKNPTAFYLCASSMGASGTNEQYFGPGTRLTVT.

The count of this clone is one. V gene TRBV30 combines with J gene TRBJ1-2; 10 bases agree with TRBD1. The germline gives CDR1 GTSNPN, CDR2 SVGIG (reference sequence). This CDR3 contains 14 residues. V lost 1 base and J lost 4; bases outside the gene matches: 3. CDR3 nucleotide sequence: TGTGCCTGGAGTGAGGGACAGGGGTTCTATGGCTACACCTTC. This translates into CAWSEGQGFYGYTF.

The J gene is TRBJ1-2, the V gene TRBV25-1, with D uncertain. The CDR3 sequence is 13 residues long. The V end lost 7 bases, the J end lost 0 bases, and 9 bases lay between the germline ends. Looked up from germline, CDR1 is MGHDK and CDR2 is SYGVNS. This CDR3 is CASNRSPNYGYTF. As DNA, the CDR3 is TGTGCCAGCAACCGTAGCCCTAACTATGGCTACACCTTC.

The rearrangement uses TRBV7-6 and TRBJ1-2; D may be TRBD1 (6 bases). CDR3 length: 15 amino acids. V shed 5 bases and J shed 1 base, with 14 bases lying between them. From germline, CDR1 is SGHVS and CDR2 FNYEAQ. The CDR3, as DNA: TGTGCCAGCAGCCCGACAAGGGACATTAACTATGGCTACACCTTC. Residues: CASSPTRDINYGYTF.

This clone was observed a handful of times. The rearrangement links TRBV2 to TRBJ2-1, with D unresolved. V was cut by 0 bases and J by 4 bases, with 22 bases left in between. CDR1 is SNHLY, CDR2 FYNNEI, per germline. This CDR3 is 19 amino acids long. The CDR3 protein is CASSEAPPLLRVDYNEQFF. The CDR3 DNA follows: TGTGCCAGCAGTGAAGCGCCCCCCCTACTACGGGTAGATTACAATGAGCAGTTCTTC.

V usage is TRBV4-3 and J usage is TRBJ1-2, with D possibly matching TRBD1 (6 bases). There are 17 residues in the CDR3. The V gene's germline CDR1 is LGHNA and CDR2 YSLEER. V lost 1 base and J 0 bases, leaving 15 bases between the germline ends. In DNA form, the CDR3 reads TGCGCCAGCAGCCAAGTCAGGGGTTCCCAAGCTAACTATGGCTACACCTTC. Translating gives CASSQVRGSQANYGYTF.

The chain has TRBV13 and TRBJ2-7, with 7 bases matching TRBD1. The CDR3 sequence is 14 residues long. V lost 1 base and J lost 6; bases outside the gene matches: 6. Germline CDR1 and CDR2: PRHDT and FYEKMQ (reference sequence). The CDR3 nucleotides read TGTGCCAGCAGCTTAGAAGACAGGGTGGGCGAGCAGTACTTC. It is translated as CASSLEDRVGEQYF.

The V and J genes are TRBV19 and TRBJ1-2; 8 nucleotides line up with TRBD1. With 6 bases clipped from V and 1 base from J, the junction kept 4 bases outside the gene matches. In germline, CDR1 is LNHDA, CDR2 SQIVND (reference sequence). CDR3 length: 14 residues. The CDR3 loop reads CASRLDRVNYGYTF. The CDR3 DNA is TGTGCCAGTAGGTTGGACAGGGTTAACTATGGCTACACCTTC.

The rearrangement links TRBV9 to TRBJ1-2; 7 bases match TRBD1. The CDR3 sequence is 14 residues long. J gave up 1 base and V 0 bases, and 0 bases lay outside the gene matches. CDR1 and CDR2 from the germline V gene are SGDLS and YYNGEE. CDR3 amino acids: CASSVDRGNYGYTF. For the CDR3, the DNA is TGTGCCAGCAGCGTAGACAGGGGTAACTATGGCTACACCTTC.

This rearrangement joins TRBV28 to TRBJ1-2, with 7 bases that match TRBD1. The CDR3 spans 14 residues. V lost 7 bases, J lost 4 bases, and 9 bases stayed unmatched. Germline CDR1 is MDHEN and CDR2 is SYDVKM. CDR3 nucleotides: TGTGCCAGCAACCCCCCCGGACAGGTCTATGGCTACACCTTC. Amino acids: CASNPPGQVYGYTF.

This clone appeared a single time. V and J are TRBV27 and TRBJ2-7; 8 nucleotides agree with TRBD1. Germline V CDR1 and CDR2: MNHEY, SMNVEV (reference sequence). The CDR3 consists of 15 residues. V lost 4 bases, J lost 1 base, and 6 bases stayed unmatched. The CDR3 DNA is TGTGCCAGCAGTTCCATAAGGACAGGGTCCTACGAGCAGTACTTC. Translating it yields CASSSIRTGSYEQYF.

The genes are TRBV7-9 and TRBJ2-7, with a weak D call TRBD2 (7 bases). In germline, CDR1 is SEHNR, CDR2 FQNEAQ (reference sequence). There are 14 residues in the CDR3. V was trimmed by 5 bases and J by 7 bases, leaving 18 bases between them. CDR3 sequence (DNA): TGTGCCAGCAGCCGGAACCGGGGGGCGCAGGAGCAGTACTTC. Amino acids: CASSRNRGAQEQYF.

The rearrangement links TRBV7-3 to TRBJ1-1; a weak D match, TRBD1 (6 bases). The CDR3 loop spans 13 amino acids. Germline lookup yields CDR1 SGHTA and CDR2 FQGTGA. V gave up 0 bases and J gave up 5 bases, with 7 bases separating them. This chain's CDR3 is CASSLTQGTEAFF. The CDR3 nucleotides read TGTGCCAGCAGCTTAACTCAGGGGACTGAAGCTTTCTTT.

The CDR3 here is CASSEWGTSGPPRNEQFF. CDR3 DNA sequence: TGTGCCAGCAGTGAATGGGGGACTAGCGGGCCCCCGCGGAATGAGCAGTTCTTC. J is TRBJ2-1 and V is TRBV25-1; 12 bases fit TRBD2. Trimming took 1 base from V and 7 from J; bases not matched to a gene: 11. The CDR3 covers 18 residues. Germline lookup yields CDR1 MGHDK and CDR2 SYGVNS.

The chain has TRBV30 and TRBJ1-2; D remains ambiguous. The V end lost 1 base, the J end lost 1 base, and 10 bases lay between the germline ends. Germline CDR1 GTSNPN, CDR2 SVGIG (reference sequence). This CDR3 is built from 14 residues. This chain's CDR3 is CAWSAARHNYGYTF. The CDR3 DNA follows: TGTGCCTGGAGTGCGGCCAGACATAACTATGGCTACACCTTC.

The V call is TRBV19, the J call TRBJ2-5; 9 bases are shared with TRBD2. Germline V lookup: CDR1 LNHDA, CDR2 SQIVND (reference sequence). The CDR3 totals 14 residues. The V gene end was trimmed by 10 bases and the J gene end by 8 bases; junction bases not matched to a gene: 14. The CDR3 nucleotides read TGTGCCACCTTGGGGCGGGAGGGCCCTCGCACCCAGTACTTC. Protein sequence: CATLGREGPRTQYF.

The genes are TRBV7-2 and TRBJ1-1; 7 bases map to TRBD1. Losses at the gene ends were 5 bases for V and 9 bases for J; bases not matched to a gene: 12. This CDR3 has 14 residues. In germline, CDR1 is SGHTA, CDR2 FQGNSA. The CDR3 region is CASSARLKDRQAFF. The CDR3 DNA reads as TGTGCCAGCAGCGCTCGGCTGAAGGACAGGCAAGCTTTCTTT.

The genes are TRBV6-5 and TRBJ2-7; D perhaps matches TRBD2 (5 bases). Deletions cut 6 bases from V and 3 bases from J, with 18 bases between. Germline CDR1 is MNHEY and CDR2 is SVGAGI. This CDR3 contains 15 residues. CDR3 DNA sequence: TGTGCCAGCAGCTATAGCGTCAGCGCCAACTACGAGCAGTACTTC. Its translation: CASSYSVSANYEQYF.

This chain connects TRBV11-3 to TRBJ2-7; no clear D. V lost 0 bases to trimming and J lost 5 bases, with 5 bases between them. The CDR3 runs 12 residues. Germline V gene data show CDR1 as SGHNT and CDR2 as YENEEA. The CDR3 region is CASSLDRNEQYF. DNA of the CDR3: TGTGCCAGCAGCTTAGACAGAAACGAGCAGTACTTC.

The V gene is TRBV7-9, the J gene TRBJ1-4; D is ambiguous. The V end lost 3 bases, the J end lost 0 bases, and 5 bases lay between the germline ends. CDR3 length: 14 amino acids. Germline CDR1 and CDR2: SEHNR and FQNEAQ (reference sequence). The CDR3: CASSFIATNEKLFF. The CDR3 nucleotides are TGTGCCAGCAGCTTTATTGCAACTAATGAAAAACTGTTTTTT.

V gene TRBV4-3 combines with J gene TRBJ1-3, with D possibly TRBD1 on 6 matching bases. Trimming removed 0 bases at V and 9 bases at J, with 15 bases between. The CDR3 contains 15 residues. Per germline, CDR1 LGHNA and CDR2 YSLEER. CDR3 protein: CASSQDETGLFTIYF. DNA for the CDR3: TGCGCCAGCAGCCAAGATGAAACAGGGTTGTTCACCATATATTTT.